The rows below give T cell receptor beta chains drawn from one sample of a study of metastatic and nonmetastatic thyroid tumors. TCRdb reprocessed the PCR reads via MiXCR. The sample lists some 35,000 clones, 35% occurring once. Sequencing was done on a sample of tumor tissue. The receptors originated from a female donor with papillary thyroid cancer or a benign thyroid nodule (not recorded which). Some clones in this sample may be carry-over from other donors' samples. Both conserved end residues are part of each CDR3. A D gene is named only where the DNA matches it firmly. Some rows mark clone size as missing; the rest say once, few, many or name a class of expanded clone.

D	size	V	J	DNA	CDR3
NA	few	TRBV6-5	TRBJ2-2	TGTGCCAGCAGTTACGCGAACACCGGGGAGCTGTTTTTT	CASSYANTGELFF
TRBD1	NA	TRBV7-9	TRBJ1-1	TGTGCCAGCAGCTCCCGGGACAGTAATCCAGCTTTCTTT	CASSSRDSNPAFF
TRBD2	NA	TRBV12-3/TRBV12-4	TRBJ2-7	TGTGCCAGCAGTTTGATCCGGGGGGACTACGAGCAGTACTTC	CASSLIRGDYEQYF
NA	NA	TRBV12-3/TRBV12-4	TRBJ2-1	TGTGCCAGCATGCCGGGAAGATCTTACAATGAGCAGTTCTTC	CASMPGRSYNEQFF
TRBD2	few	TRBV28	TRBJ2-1	TGTGCCAGCACTACCCCCCTTAGCGGGAGGGCCGATGAGCAGTTCTTC	CASTTPLSGRADEQFF
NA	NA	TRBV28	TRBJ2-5	TGTGCCAGCAGTTTGTTGACTAGGATAGAGACCCAGTACTTC	CASSLLTRIETQYF
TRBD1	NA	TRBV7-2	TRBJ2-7	TGTGCCAGCAGCTTCGGACGGGACAGATCCGAGCAGTACTTC	CASSFGRDRSEQYF
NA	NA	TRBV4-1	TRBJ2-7	TGCGCCAGCAGCCAAGGATCACGGGACACCTCTCTTCCCTACGAGCAGTACTTC	CASSQGSRDTSLPYEQYF
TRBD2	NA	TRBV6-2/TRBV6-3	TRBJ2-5	TGTGCCAGCAGTTACTCGAGGCGGGGGAGGTTCTACTTC	CASSYSRRGRFYF
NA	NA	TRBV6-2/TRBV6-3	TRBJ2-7	TGTGCCAGCAGTTACTCGAGAGGGCCTAGCGTCGTCCGGGAGCAGTACTTC	CASSYSRGPSVVREQYF
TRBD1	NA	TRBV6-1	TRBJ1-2	TGTGCCAGCAGTGAAATAGGGACAGGGGAGCGGGATGGCTACACCTTC	CASSEIGTGERDGYTF
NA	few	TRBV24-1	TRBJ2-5	TGTGCCACCAGTGATCCACAGGGAAACCAAGAGACCCAGTACTTC	CATSDPQGNQETQYF
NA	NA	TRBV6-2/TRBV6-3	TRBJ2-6	TGTGCCAGCAGATACAGCTCTGGGGCCAACGTCCTGACTTTC	CASRYSSGANVLTF
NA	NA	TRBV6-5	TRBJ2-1	TGTGCCAGCAGTTACCTACCCAGGGACATCGGGGGATACAATGAGCAGTTCTTC	CASSYLPRDIGGYNEQFF
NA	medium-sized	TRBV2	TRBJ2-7	TGTGCCAGCAACCTCCCCCGGGACACAAGCTATAAGAGCTCCTACGAGCAGTACTTC	CASNLPRDTSYKSSYEQYF
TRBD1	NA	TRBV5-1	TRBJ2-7	TGCGCCAGCAGCCGAAACCGGGACAGTTCCTACGAGCAGTACTTC	CASSRNRDSSYEQYF
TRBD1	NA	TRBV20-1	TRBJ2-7	TGCAGTGCTAGAGGTGGAACAGGGGCCGTATACGAGCAGTACTTC	CSARGGTGAVYEQYF
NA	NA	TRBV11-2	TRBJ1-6	TGTGCCAGCAGTCGGGTACAGAATTCACCCCTCCACTTT	CASSRVQNSPLHF
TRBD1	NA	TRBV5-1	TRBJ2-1	TGCGCCAGCAGCATGGGACAGAGCTCCTACAATGAGCAGTTCTTC	CASSMGQSSYNEQFF
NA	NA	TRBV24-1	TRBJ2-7	TGTGCCACCAGTGATTGGTACGAGCAGTACTTC	CATSDWYEQYF
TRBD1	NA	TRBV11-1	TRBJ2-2	TGTGCCAGCAGCTCCCGGACAGGGGGCAACACCGGGGAGCTGTTTTTT	CASSSRTGGNTGELFF
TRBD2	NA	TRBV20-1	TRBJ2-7	TGCAGTGCTGATAGCGGGATTGGCTACGAGCAGTACTTC	CSADSGIGYEQYF
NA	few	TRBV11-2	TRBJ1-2	TGTGCCAGCAGCTCCCTAGGGGGGGGTGACTATGGCTACACCTTC	CASSSLGGGDYGYTF
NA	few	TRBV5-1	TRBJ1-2	TGCGCCAGCAGCTTGGGGGGGGCAGGACCTTATGGCTACACCTTC	CASSLGGAGPYGYTF
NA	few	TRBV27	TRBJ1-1	TGTGCCAGCTTCACTGGGAACACTGAAGCTTTCTTT	CASFTGNTEAFF
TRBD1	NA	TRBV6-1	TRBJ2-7	TGTGCCAGCAGCCTTGGACAGGGTGGATACGAGCAGTACTTC	CASSLGQGGYEQYF
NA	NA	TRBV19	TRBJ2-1	TGTGCCAGTAGTATAGGGGCTCGCGAGCAGTTCTTC	CASSIGAREQFF
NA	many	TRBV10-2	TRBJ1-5	TGCGCCAGCAGTGCACTCGGAGGGCAGCCCCAGCATTTT	CASSALGGQPQHF
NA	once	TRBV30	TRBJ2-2	TGTGCCTGGAGTGCGACCCCCGAGGCCGGGGAGCTGTTTTTT	CAWSATPEAGELFF
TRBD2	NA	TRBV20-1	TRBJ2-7	TGCAGTGCTAGAACGCCTAGCGGGAACGAGCAGTACTTC	CSARTPSGNEQYF
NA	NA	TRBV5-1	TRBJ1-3	TGCGCCAGCAGCTTGGGGGACGGATCTCGTAACACCATATATTTT	CASSLGDGSRNTIYF
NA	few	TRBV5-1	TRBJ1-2	TGCGCCAGCAGCTACGGGGGTTCAGATGGCTACACCTTC	CASSYGGSDGYTF
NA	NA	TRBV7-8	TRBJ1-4	TGTGCCAGCAGCTTAGAACCGGGCCTCACGAAACTGTTTTTT	CASSLEPGLTKLFF
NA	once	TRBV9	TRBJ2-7	TGTGCCAGCAGCACTTCGGTGGGGAATAGCTTTTCCGGGCAGTACTTC	CASSTSVGNSFSGQYF
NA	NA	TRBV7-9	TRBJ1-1	TGTGCCAGCAGCTTAGCGAGCATTTACCCTGAAGCTTTCTTT	CASSLASIYPEAFF
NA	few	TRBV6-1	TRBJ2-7	TGTGCCAGCAGTGAAATATACGAGCAGTACTTC	CASSEIYEQYF
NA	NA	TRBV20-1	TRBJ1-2	TGCAGTGCCCGAGGGAGTAGCTATGGCTACACCTTC	CSARGSSYGYTF
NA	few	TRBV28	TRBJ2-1	TGTGCCAGCAGATTCGGGGGCAATGAGCAGTTCTTC	CASRFGGNEQFF
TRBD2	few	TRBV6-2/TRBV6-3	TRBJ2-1	TGTGCCAGCAGTGACTCGAGCGGGGGGGCTATTAATGAGCAGTTCTTC	CASSDSSGGAINEQFF